This T cell receptor beta chain is drawn from a study of Ad26.COV2.S vaccination and SARS-CoV-2 variants. Study as a whole: Ad26.COV2.S was injected intramuscularly once or twice, 56 days apart.

Regarding treatment: 15 to 20 received Ad26.COV2.S at low or high dose, single or two shots; 5 received placebo; per-sample allocation not given. Vaccine and placebo recipients were sampled on day 63 after the first injection. Sequencing used immunoSEQ multiplex PCR; TCRdb keeps in-frame clones, though not all of them. The sample has hundreds of thousands of clones; 70% to 90% are singletons. This CDR3 contains 12 residues. Trimming took 0 bases from V and 6 from J, leaving 3 bases between them. The germline CDR1 and CDR2 sequences are LGHDT and YNNKEL (reference sequence). The sequencing used peripheral blood, collected in a trial of Ad26.COV2.S vaccine versus placebo. The chain uses TRBV3-1 (or the pseudogene TRBV3-2) and TRBJ1-3, with D unresolved. This sequence was found in a person aged 18-65 years who received the Ad26.COV2.S COVID-19 vaccine or a placebo. The CDR3 region is CASSQEINTIYF. The CDR3 DNA is TGTGCCAGCAGCCAAGAAATAAACACCATATATTTT.